This T cell receptor beta chain was captured by sequencing in a study of blood T cell repertoires in COVID-19. Whole-study context: From the United States, Italy and Spain came samples of acute and convalescent COVID-19. Sources were T cells, B-cell-depleted T cells, or PBMCs; the material itself was cDNA or gDNA.

This clone was picked up a small number of times. This CDR3 contains 15 residues. V lost 4 bases and J 6 bases, leaving 16 bases between the germline ends. Germline V gene sequence: CDR1 SGDLS, CDR2 YYNGEE. Under the authors' procedure: Using reference gene primer amplification, nucleated cell counts were estimated. Assay: immunoSEQ multiplex PCR; the TCRdb copy retains only in-frame clones and omits some. The DNA was the basis for D and trimming; V, J and clone size are from that table. The profile shows roughly 120,000 clones, 80% to 90% of them singletons. The specimen sequenced was peripheral blood. The chain carries TRBV9 and TRBJ1-4; the D gene is possibly TRBD1 (6 bases). The TCR originated in a man between 35 and 55 years old with acute or convalescent COVID-19. The CDR3 region is CASSTRQDWDEKLFF. The CDR3 DNA reads as TGTGCCAGCAGCACTCGACAGGATTGGGATGAAAAACTGTTTTTT.